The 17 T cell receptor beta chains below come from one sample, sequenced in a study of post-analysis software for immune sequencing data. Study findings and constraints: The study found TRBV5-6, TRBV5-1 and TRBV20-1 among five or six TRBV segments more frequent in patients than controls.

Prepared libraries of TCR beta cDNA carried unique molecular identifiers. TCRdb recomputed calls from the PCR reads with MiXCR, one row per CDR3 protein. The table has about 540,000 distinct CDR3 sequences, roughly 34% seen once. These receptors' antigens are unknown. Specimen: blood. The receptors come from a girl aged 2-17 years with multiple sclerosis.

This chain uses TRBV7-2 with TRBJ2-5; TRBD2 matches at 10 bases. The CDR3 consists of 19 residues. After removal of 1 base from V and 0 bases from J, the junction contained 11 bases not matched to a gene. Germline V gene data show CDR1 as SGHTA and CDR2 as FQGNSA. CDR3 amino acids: CASSLGSLTSGVYQETQYF. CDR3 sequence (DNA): TGTGCCAGCAGCTTAGGGTCTCTTACTAGCGGGGTGTACCAAGAGACCCAGTACTTC. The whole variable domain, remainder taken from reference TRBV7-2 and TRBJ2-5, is GAGVSQSPSNKVTEKGKDVELRCDPISGHTALYWYRQSLGQGLEFLIYFQGNSAPDKSGLPSDRFSAERTGGSVSTLTIQRTQQEDSAVYLCASSLGSLTSGVYQETQYFGPGTRLLVL.

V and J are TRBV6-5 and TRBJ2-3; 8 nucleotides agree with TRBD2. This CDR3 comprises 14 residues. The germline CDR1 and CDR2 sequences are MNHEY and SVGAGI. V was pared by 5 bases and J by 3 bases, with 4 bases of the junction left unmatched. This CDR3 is CASSGGGPTDTQYF. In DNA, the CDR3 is TGTGCCAGCAGTGGCGGGGGGCCGACAGATACGCAGTATTTT.

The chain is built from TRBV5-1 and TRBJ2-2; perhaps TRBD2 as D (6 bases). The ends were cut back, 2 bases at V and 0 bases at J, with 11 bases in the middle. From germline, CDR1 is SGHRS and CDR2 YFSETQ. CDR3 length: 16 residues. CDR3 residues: CASSFSGGTNTGELFF. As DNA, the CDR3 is TGCGCCAGCAGCTTTAGCGGAGGGACGAACACCGGGGAGCTGTTTTTT.

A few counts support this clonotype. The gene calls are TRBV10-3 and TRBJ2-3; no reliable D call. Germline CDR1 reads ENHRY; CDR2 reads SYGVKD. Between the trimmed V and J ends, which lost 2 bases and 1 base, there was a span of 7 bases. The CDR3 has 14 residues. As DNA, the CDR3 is TGTGCCATCAGTGAGCAGGACCGCACAGATACGCAGTATTTT. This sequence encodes CAISEQDRTDTQYF.

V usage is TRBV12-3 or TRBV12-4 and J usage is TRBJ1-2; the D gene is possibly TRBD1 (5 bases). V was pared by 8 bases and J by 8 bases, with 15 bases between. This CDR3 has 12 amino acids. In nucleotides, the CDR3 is TGTGCCAGCGGGAGTGGGGCCGGGGGCTACACCTTC. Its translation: CASGSGAGGYTF.

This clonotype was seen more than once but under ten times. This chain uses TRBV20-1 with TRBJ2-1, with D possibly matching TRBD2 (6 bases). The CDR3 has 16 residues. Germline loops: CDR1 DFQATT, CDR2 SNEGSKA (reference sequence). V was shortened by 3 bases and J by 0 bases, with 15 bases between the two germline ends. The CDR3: CSARKPRGSSYNEQFF. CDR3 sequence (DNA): TGCAGTGCTAGGAAACCCCGGGGGAGCTCCTACAATGAGCAGTTCTTC.

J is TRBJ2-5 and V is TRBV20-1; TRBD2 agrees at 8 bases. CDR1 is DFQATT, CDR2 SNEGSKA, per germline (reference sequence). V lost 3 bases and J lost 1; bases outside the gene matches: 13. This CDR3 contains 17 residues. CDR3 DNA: TGCAGTGCTAGCCAAGGAGCGCTAGCGGGCCTCCAAGAGACCCAGTACTTC. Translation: CSASQGALAGLQETQYF.

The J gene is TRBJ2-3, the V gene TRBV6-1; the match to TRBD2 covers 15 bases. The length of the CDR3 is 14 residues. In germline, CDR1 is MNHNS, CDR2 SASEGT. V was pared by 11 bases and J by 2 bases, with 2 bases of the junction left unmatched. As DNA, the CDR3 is TGTGCCGGACTAGCGGGGGGGCCCACAGATACGCAGTATTTT. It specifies CAGLAGGPTDTQYF.

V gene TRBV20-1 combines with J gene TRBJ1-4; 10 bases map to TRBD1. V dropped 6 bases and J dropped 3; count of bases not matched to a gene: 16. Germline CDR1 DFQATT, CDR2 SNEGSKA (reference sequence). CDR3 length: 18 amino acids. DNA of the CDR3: TGCAGTGCAACCCGGGAGACAGGGGGCGCGTTAGCTAATGAAAAACTGTTTTTT. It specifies CSATRETGGALANEKLFF.

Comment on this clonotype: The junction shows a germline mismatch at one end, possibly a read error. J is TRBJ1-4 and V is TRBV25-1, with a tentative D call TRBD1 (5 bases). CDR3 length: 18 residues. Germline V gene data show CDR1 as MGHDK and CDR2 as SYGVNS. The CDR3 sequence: CANSRRLGPSVLDEKLFF. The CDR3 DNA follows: TGTGCCAACAGTCGCAGGTTGGGGCCCTCGGTCTTGGATGAAAAACTGTTTTTT.

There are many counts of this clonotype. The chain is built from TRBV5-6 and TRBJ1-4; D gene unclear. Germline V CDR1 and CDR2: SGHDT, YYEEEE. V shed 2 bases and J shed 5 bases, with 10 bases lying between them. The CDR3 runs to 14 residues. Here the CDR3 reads CASSFDPLNEKLFF. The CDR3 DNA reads TGTGCCAGCAGCTTTGATCCCTTAAATGAAAAACTGTTTTTT.

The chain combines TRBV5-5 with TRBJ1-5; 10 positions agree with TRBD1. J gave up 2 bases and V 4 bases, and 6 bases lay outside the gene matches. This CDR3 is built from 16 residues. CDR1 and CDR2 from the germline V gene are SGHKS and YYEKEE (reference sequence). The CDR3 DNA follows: TGTGCCAGCAGCCGGACAGGGGGAAGGGGCAATCAGCCCCAGCATTTT. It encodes CASSRTGGRGNQPQHF.

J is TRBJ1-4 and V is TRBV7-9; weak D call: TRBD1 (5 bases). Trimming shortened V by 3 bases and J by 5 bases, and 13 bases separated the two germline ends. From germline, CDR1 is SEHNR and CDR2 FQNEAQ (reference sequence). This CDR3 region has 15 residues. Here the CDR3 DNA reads TGTGCCAGCAGCTTCGTGCGGGGGGAGAATGAAAAACTGTTTTTT. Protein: CASSFVRGENEKLFF.

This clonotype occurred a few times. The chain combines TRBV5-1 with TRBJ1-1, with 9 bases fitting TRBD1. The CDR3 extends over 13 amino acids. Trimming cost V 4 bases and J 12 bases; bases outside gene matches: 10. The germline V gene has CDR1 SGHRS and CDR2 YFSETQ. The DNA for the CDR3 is TGCGCCAGCAGCCCACGGGGACAGGGTGTTACTTTCTTT. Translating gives CASSPRGQGVTFF.

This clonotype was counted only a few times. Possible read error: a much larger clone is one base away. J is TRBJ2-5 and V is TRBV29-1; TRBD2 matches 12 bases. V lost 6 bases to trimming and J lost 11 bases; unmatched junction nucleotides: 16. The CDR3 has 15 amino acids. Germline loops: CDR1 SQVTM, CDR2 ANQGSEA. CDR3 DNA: TGCAGCGTAGAACCATCTAGCGGGGGGGCAAATGAGCAGTACTTC. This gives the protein CSVEPSSGGANEQYF.

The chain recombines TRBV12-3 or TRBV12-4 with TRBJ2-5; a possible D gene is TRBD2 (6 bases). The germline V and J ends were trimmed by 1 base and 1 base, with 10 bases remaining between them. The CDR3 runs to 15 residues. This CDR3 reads CASSLVLGGQETQYF. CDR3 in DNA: TGTGCCAGCAGTTTAGTACTGGGGGGCCAAGAGACCCAGTACTTC.

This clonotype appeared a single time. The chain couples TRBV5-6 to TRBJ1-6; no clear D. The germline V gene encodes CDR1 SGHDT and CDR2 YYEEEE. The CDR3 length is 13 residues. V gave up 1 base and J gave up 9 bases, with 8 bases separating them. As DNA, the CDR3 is TGTGCCAGCAGCTTGCTCGGGGTTTCACCCCTCCACTTT. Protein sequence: CASSLLGVSPLHF.